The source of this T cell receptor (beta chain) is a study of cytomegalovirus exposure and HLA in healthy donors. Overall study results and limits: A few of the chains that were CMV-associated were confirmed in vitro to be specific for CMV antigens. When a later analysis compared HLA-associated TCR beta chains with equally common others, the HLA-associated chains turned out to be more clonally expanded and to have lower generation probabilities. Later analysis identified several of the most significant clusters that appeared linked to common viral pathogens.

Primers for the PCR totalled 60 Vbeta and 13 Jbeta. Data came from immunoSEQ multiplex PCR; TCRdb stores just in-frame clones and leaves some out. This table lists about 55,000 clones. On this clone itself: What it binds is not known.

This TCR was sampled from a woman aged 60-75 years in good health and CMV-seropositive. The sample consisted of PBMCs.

The CDR3 region is CASSLTGPGWAVEKLFF. CDR3 sequence (DNA): TGTGCCAGCAGTTTAACAGGCCCCGGGTGGGCAGTGGAAAAACTGTTTTTT. The V and J genes are TRBV28 and TRBJ1-4; D might be TRBD1 (5 bases). Trimming left V 2 bases short and J 8 bases short, with 21 bases between. Germline V gives CDR1 MDHEN, CDR2 SYDVKM. This CDR3 contains 17 residues.